This TCR beta chain was captured by sequencing in a study of spatial heterogeneity in lung cancer (dated by TCRdb to the late 2010s). Describing the broader study: Beta-chain transcripts were consistently detected in greater numbers than alpha-chain transcripts, which likely reflected higher beta-chain transcript abundance. TCR repertoire features were related to nonsynonymous mutation counts determined by whole-exome sequencing of tumor tissue. At surgery, both alpha and beta chains were TCR-sequenced in 200 to 250 tumor regions, fewer than 85 matched nontumor lung samples and 56 PBMC samples. In non-small cell lung cancer, the study quantitatively compared TCR alpha and beta repertoires across several tumor regions, matched nontumor lung, and blood. In the raw uncorrected reads, each unique combination of TCR and UMI appeared on average more than ten times. The paper as a whole reports these results and caveats: Additional single-cell paired TCR alpha and beta sequencing was considered necessary to confirm, at a functional level, the hypothesis that regional TCRs recognize regional mutations. Ubiquitous expanded tumor TCRs showed up in blood more often at tumor resection than at routine follow-up.

The time point label on this specimen signifies: sample taken at primary tumor resection. Without any cell sorting, TCR sequencing was performed on whole RNA extracted either from tumor and nontumor lung tissue or from cryopreserved PBMC samples. The donors were 72 patients from the lung TRACERx cohort who had early-stage, untreated non-small cell lung cancer. Patients were selected for TCR sequencing only if sufficient RNA was available from at least two tumor regions. In this sample, this clonotype turned up many times. This clone's antigen is unknown. No per-base quality is available; no much larger clone lies one base away. Library creation used 5' RACE. The instrument given in TCRdb is NextSeq 500. The TCR library protocol attached a unique molecular identifier to each TCR cDNA molecule to allow correction of PCR and sequencing errors. Per the authors' processing: TCR identification, UMI-based error correction and CDR3 extraction were performed with Decombinator tools. TCRs above a frequency of 2 per 1,000, corresponding to the top 1% of the tumor frequency distribution, were defined as expanded. Renyi diversity was computed with the R vegan package after each repertoire had been subsampled 100 times to 5,000 TCRs. CDR3 similarity networks were constructed using string-kernel similarity of amino acid triplets, with links drawn between CDR3s whose pairwise similarity was above 0.82. TCRdb redid the processing of the public reads, applying fastp at Q25 and MiXCR, and retained in-frame beta chains. Under each unique CDR3 protein, matching rows form one entry showing the most common genes and DNA. It is TCRdb's table, rather than the study itself, that gives the V and J calls and clone size. The sample has tens of thousands of distinct CDR3 sequences on record, roughly 5.6% of them singletons. 29% of the sample rests with the top ten.

A distance of 19 bases separates the germline ends of V and J, which lose 3 bases and 11 bases respectively. The germline V gene (reference sequence) supplies CDR1 DFQATT and CDR2 SNEGSKA. The CDR3 spans 13 residues, from the cysteine through the phenylalanine. Left in the record is the CDR3 DNA by itself, 39 bases read in frame from the first base. The clonotype comes from a female donor with early-stage non-small cell lung cancer. The specimen was PBMCs, collected at surgery. The rearranged segments are TRBV20-1 and TRBJ1-1; TRBD1 is possibly the D segment (6 matching bases). The CDR3 loop reads CSASANRDRRAFF. In nucleotide form, the sequence is TGCAGTGCTAGCGCAAACAGGGACCGTCGGGCTTTCTTT.